This is a list of T cell receptor beta chains from one sample in a study of T cell clonotyping in hematopoietic cell transplantation. Profiled with immunoSEQ multiplex PCR; TCRdb holds only in-frame clones, not every one. The profile covers more than 15,000 clones, with around 90% appearing a single time and about 5.4% taken by the ten largest. The sample consisted of peripheral blood mononuclear cells. The receptors were sampled from a man aged 35-49 years in good health. Some clones in this sample may be carry-over from other donors' samples. CDR3s leave out the opening cysteine and the closing phenylalanine or tryptophan.

V	J	CDR3
TRBV5-8	TRBJ2-1	ASSLGGSPYNEQF
TRBV2	TRBJ1-6	ASRDRGSYNSPLH
TRBV10-3	TRBJ1-5	AISDPGQASNQPQH
TRBV6-6	TRBJ2-2	ASNNNRESNTGELF
TRBV6-5	TRBJ2-3	ASSSEWGITDTQY
TRBV5-1	TRBJ2-7	ASSLVDSSYEQY
TRBV28	TRBJ2-5	ASGSSQETQY
TRBV15	TRBJ1-3	ATSKDRAVNTIY
TRBV28	TRBJ2-5	ASSYPRAGVETQY
TRBV6-5	TRBJ1-2	ASTPGYGYT
TRBV29-1	TRBJ2-7	SAGSGSQLGEQY
TRBV30	TRBJ2-1	AWSPGTANEQF
TRBV6-1	TRBJ1-6	ASRPGDWGNSPLH
TRBV28	TRBJ2-1	ASSKKDEQF
TRBV25-1	TRBJ2-6	ASSLTGANVLT
TRBV13	TRBJ2-2	ASSPGGEREGNTGELF
TRBV21-1	TRBJ2-7	ASSKDEESIYEQY
TRBV6-5	TRBJ1-4	ASSYSKGNEKLF
TRBV19	TRBJ1-1	ASSIEGMNTEAF
TRBV11-2	TRBJ1-3	ASRLGSGPSGNTIY
TRBV7-2	TRBJ1-1	ASSLRGMVNTEAF
TRBV7-8	TRBJ2-5	ASSLVSIQETQY
TRBV30	TRBJ2-7	AWSGTGGVYEQY
TRBV5-8	TRBJ1-5	ASSTGGGNSNQPQH
TRBV27	TRBJ2-7	ASSLFSGWDEQY
TRBV19	TRBJ2-5	ASSIDPWQETQY
TRBV4-2	TRBJ1-6	ASSQGGDSPLH
TRBV19	TRBJ1-4	ASSIYLGEKLF
TRBV30	TRBJ1-5	ACGGQPNQPQH
TRBV4-3	TRBJ1-2	ASSQDGRGQWGGYT
TRBV11-1	TRBJ2-1	ASSLVTGGSYNEQF
TRBV4-1	TRBJ1-2	ASSQEGGPNYGYT
TRBV5-1	TRBJ2-5	ASSLLGLETQY
TRBV11-3	TRBJ1-1	ASSLTNTEAF
TRBV7-9	TRBJ2-4	ASSQTSGGAKNIQY
TRBV19	TRBJ2-7	ASSPGLAGDEQY
TRBV4-3	TRBJ1-3	ASSQDGTGAGNTIY
TRBV4-3	TRBJ2-5	ASSPGTSESETQY
TRBV6-5	TRBJ1-2	ASSAGTGIGYT
TRBV5-5	TRBJ2-2	ASSLQGANTGELF
TRBV19	TRBJ1-4	ASSTRTATNEKLF
TRBV30	TRBJ2-3	AWRGGYTDTQY
TRBV7-9	TRBJ1-1	ASSLIGRKAF
TRBV7-9	TRBJ2-2	ASSLPGGELF
TRBV4-1	TRBJ2-1	ASSGQGNNEQF
TRBV29-1	TRBJ2-1	SVDIRFGRSDEQF
TRBV30	TRBJ1-1	AWSEAGHTEAF